This T cell receptor (beta chain) is from a study of vaccination and CD4 T cells after COVID-19. Treatment specified: roughly 10-day PBMC culture with coronavirus spike peptide pools or control peptides (ViraFEST assay). Concerning this clonotype: The antigen remains unidentified.

CDR1 is KGHDR, CDR2 SFDVKD, per germline. V was trimmed by 4 bases and J by 0 bases, leaving 12 bases between them. The CDR3 covers 16 residues. Oncomine TCR Beta short-read sequencing was applied to DNA from cultured CD4+ T cells. MiXCR, run by TCRdb on the PCR reads, gives a single entry per CDR3 protein. The sample has approximately 17,000 distinct CDR3 sequences, 70% seen once. The material sequenced was CD4+ T cells from blood, cultured in vitro. This chain joins TRBV24-1 and TRBJ2-1; no definite D call. The clonotype originates from a human donor who had recovered from COVID-19. The CDR3 DNA reads as TGTGCCACCAGTGACCCGGGCCTTAGCTCCTACAATGAGCAGTTCTTC. Protein product: CATSDPGLSSYNEQFF.